This T cell receptor (beta chain) was sequenced during a study of T cells in Graves' hyperthyroidism and ophthalmopathy. Study-level information: The initial diagnosis was the point when peripheral blood was collected, ahead of any treatment.

This clonotype has a count of ten or more. With V trimmed by 5 bases and J by 8 bases, 11 bases remained unmatched. Germline CDR1 is MNHEY and CDR2 is SVGEGT. The CDR3 is 15 residues long. The CDR3 regions of TCR beta were amplified from RNA transcripts. Carried out on the TCR CDR3, a first-round RT-PCR used the HTBI primer set. TCRdb analysed the multiplex PCR reads with MiXCR anew, one entry per CDR3 protein. The sample has 700,000 or so distinct CDR3 sequences; roughly 15% are singletons. Each person with ophthalmopathy scored at least 3 on the Clinical Activity Score, reached NOSPECS grade 4 or higher, and had been ill under 3 months. On the basis of clinical symptoms, serum thyroxine and TRAb, thyroid ultrasound and orbital computed tomography, diagnoses were made.

Sequencing input: blood. This clonotype was obtained from a woman aged 45-65 years with Graves' ophthalmopathy. V usage is TRBV6-2 or TRBV6-3 and J usage is TRBJ2-1; 8 positions match TRBD2. The CDR3 protein is CASSPGTSRRYEQFF. CDR3 nucleotides: TGTGCCAGCAGTCCCGGGACTAGTCGTAGGTATGAGCAGTTCTTC.